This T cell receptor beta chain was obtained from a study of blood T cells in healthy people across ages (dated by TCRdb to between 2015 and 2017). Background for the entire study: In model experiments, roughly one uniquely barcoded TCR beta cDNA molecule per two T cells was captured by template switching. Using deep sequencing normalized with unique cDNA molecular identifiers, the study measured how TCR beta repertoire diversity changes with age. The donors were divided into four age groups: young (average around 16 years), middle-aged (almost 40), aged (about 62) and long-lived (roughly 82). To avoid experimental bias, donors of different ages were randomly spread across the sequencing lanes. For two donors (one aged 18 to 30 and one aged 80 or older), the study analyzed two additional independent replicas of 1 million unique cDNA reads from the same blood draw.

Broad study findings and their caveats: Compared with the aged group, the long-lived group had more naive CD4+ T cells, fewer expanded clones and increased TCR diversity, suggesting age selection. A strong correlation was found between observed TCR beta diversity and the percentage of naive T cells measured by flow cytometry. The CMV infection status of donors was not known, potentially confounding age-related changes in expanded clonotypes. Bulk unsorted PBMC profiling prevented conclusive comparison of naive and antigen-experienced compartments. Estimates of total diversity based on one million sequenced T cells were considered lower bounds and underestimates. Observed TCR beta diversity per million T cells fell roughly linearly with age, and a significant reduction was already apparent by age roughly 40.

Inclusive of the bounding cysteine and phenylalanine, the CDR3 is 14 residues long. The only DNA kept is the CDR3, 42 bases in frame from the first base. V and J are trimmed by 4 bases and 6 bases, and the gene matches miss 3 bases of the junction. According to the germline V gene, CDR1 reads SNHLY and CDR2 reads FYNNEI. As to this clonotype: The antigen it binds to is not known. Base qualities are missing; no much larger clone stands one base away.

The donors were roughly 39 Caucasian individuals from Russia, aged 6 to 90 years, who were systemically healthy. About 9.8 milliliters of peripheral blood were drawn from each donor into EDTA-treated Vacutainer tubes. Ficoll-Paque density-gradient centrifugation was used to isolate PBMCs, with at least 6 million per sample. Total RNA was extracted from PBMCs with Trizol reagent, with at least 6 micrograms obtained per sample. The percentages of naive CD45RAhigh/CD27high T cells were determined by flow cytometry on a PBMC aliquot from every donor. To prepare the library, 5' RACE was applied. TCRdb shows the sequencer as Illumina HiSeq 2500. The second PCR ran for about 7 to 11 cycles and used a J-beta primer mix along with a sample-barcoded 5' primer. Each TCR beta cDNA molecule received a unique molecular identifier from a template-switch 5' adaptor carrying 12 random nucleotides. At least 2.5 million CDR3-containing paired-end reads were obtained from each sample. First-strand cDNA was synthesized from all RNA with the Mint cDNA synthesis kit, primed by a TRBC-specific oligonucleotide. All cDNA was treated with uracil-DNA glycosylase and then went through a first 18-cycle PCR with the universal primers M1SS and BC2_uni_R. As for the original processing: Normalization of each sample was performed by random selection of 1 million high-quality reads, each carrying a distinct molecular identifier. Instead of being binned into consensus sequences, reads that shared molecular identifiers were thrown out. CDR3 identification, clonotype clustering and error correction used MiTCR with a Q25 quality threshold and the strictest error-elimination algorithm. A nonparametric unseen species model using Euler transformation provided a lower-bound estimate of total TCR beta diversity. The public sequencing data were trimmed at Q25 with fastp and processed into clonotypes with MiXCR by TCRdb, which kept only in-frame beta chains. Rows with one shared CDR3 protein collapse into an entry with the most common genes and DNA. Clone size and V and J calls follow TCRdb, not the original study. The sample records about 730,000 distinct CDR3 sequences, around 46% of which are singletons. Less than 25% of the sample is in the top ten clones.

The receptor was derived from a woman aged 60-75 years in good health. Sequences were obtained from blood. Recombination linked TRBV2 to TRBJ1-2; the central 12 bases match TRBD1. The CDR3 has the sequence CASSGDRGLDGYTF. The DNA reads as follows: TGTGCCAGCAGTGGGGACAGGGGGCTCGATGGCTACACCTTC.